Each of the 6 T cell receptor beta chains below was sequenced from the same sample in a study of cytomegalovirus exposure and HLA in healthy donors. Primers for the PCR totalled 60 Vbeta and 13 Jbeta. Method: immunoSEQ multiplex PCR; TCRdb's copy keeps in-frame clones and lacks some. Its clone listing holds 50,000 or so clones. Sequencing used PBMCs. These TCRs come from a woman younger than 30 in good health and CMV-seronegative.

This chain uses TRBV29-1 with TRBJ1-2; D unclear. There are 13 residues in the CDR3. V lost 0 bases, J lost 3 bases, and 8 bases lay in between. CDR1 is SQVTM, CDR2 ANQGSEA, per germline. CDR3 bases: TGCAGCGTTGAAGAAAGGGAGGACTATGGCTACACCTTC. The encoded protein is CSVEEREDYGYTF.

The chain couples TRBV6-6 to TRBJ2-7; weak D call: TRBD1 (6 bases). The CDR3 totals 15 residues. V dropped 6 bases and J dropped 1 base, with 16 bases sitting between them. CDR1 is MNHNY, CDR2 SVGAGI, per germline (reference sequence). CDR3 sequence reads: CASSHPDSLSYEQYF. The CDR3 DNA reads TGTGCCAGCAGCCACCCGGACAGCCTATCCTACGAGCAGTACTTC.

V usage is TRBV6-1 and J usage is TRBJ1-5; tentatively, D is TRBD1 (6 bases). Trimming cost V 2 bases and J 6 bases, with 14 bases left between them. This CDR3 is built from 15 residues. CDR1 and CDR2 from the germline V gene are MNHNS and SASEGT. CDR3 nucleotides: TGTGCCAGCAGTGAACAAGGAGGGGGGGGTCAGCCCCAGCATTTT. This encodes CASSEQGGGGQPQHF.

The CDR3 region is CASSRDMNTEAFF. The CDR3 nucleotides read TGTGCCAGCTCCAGGGATATGAACACTGAAGCTTTCTTT. V gene TRBV2 combines with J gene TRBJ1-1, with D possibly being TRBD1 (5 bases). The CDR3 runs to 13 residues. From germline, CDR1 is SNHLY and CDR2 FYNNEI. Trimming cost V 8 bases and J 0 bases, with 10 bases left between them. Looking up the rest from reference TRBV2 and TRBJ1-1 gives the full variable domain: EPEVTQTPSHQVTQMGQEVILRCVPISNHLYFYWYRQILGQKVEFLVSFYNNEISEKSEIFDDQFSVERPDGSNFTLKIRSTKLEDSAMYFCASSRDMNTEAFFGQGTRLTVV.

The rearrangement uses TRBV4-1 and TRBJ2-7; D gene ambiguous. Trimming cost V 1 base and J 5 bases, with 12 bases left between them. The CDR3 loop spans 14 amino acids. Germline-derived CDR1 and CDR2 are MGHRA and YSYEKL. The CDR3, as DNA: TGCGCCAGCAGCCAAGTCCGGAGCGTAGACGAGCAGTACTTC. It specifies CASSQVRSVDEQYF.

The CDR3 DNA is TGTGCCAGCAGACCTGGGACAGAGAACACTGAAGCTTTCTTT. Encoded protein: CASRPGTENTEAFF. The rearrangement joins TRBV6-5 to TRBJ1-1; 7 bases are shared with TRBD1. CDR1 and CDR2 (germline): MNHEY, SVGAGI. V lost 6 bases to trimming and J lost 1 base; unmatched junction nucleotides: 5. The CDR3 consists of 14 residues.